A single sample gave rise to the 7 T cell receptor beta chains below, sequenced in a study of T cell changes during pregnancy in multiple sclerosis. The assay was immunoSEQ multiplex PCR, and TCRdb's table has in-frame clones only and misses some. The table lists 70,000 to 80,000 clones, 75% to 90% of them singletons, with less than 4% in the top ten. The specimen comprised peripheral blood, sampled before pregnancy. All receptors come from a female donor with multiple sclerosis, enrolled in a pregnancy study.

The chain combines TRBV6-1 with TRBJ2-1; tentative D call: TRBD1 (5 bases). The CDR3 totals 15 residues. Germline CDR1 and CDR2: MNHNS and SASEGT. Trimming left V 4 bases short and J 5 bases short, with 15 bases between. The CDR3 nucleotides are TGTGCCAGCAGTGCAGGGCATAGTCAAAACAATGAGCAGTTCTTC. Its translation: CASSAGHSQNNEQFF.

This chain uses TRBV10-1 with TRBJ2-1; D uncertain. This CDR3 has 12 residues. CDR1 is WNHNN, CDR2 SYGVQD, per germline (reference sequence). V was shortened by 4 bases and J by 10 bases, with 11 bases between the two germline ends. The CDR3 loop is CASSGVHTEQFF. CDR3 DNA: TGCGCCAGCAGTGGTGTCCACACGGAGCAGTTCTTC.

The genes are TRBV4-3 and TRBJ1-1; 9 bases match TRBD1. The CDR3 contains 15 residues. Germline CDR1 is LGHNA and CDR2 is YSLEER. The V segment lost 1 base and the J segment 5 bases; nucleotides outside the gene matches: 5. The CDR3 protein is CASSQGHRGPTEAFF. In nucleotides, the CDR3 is TGCGCCAGCAGCCAAGGACACAGGGGGCCTACTGAAGCTTTCTTT.

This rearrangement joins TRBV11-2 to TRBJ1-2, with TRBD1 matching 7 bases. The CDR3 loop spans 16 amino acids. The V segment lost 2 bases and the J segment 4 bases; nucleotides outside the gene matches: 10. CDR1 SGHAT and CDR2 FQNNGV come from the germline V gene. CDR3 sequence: CASSLSRDSSVYGYTF. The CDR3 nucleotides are TGTGCCAGCAGCTTAAGCCGGGACAGCTCCGTCTATGGCTACACCTTC.

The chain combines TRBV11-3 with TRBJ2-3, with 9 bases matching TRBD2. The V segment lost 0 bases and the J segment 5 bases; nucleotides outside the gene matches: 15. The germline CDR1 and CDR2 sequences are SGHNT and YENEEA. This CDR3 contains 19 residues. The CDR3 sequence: CASSLDSPALAGAGDTQYF. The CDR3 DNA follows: TGTGCCAGCAGCTTAGATTCTCCCGCCTTAGCGGGAGCGGGAGATACGCAGTATTTT.

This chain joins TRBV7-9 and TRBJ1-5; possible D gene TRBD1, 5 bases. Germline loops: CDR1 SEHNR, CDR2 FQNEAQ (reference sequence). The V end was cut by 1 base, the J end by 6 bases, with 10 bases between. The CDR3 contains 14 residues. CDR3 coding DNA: TGTGCCAGCAGCTTAGTAGGGAGGGGTCAGCCCCAGCATTTT. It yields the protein CASSLVGRGQPQHF. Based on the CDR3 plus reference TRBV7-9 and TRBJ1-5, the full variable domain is DTGVSQNPRHKITKRGQNVTFRCDPISEHNRLYWYRQTLGQGPEFLTYFQNEAQLEKSRLLSDRFSAERPKGSFSTLEIQRTEQGDSAMYLCASSLVGRGQPQHFGDGTRLSIL.

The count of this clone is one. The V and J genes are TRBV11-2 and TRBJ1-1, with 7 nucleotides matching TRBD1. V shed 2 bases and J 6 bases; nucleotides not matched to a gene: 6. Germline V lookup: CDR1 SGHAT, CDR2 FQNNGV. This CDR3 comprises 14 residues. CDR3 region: CASSLFRDRAEAFF. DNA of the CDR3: TGTGCCAGCAGCTTATTTCGCGACAGGGCTGAAGCTTTCTTT.